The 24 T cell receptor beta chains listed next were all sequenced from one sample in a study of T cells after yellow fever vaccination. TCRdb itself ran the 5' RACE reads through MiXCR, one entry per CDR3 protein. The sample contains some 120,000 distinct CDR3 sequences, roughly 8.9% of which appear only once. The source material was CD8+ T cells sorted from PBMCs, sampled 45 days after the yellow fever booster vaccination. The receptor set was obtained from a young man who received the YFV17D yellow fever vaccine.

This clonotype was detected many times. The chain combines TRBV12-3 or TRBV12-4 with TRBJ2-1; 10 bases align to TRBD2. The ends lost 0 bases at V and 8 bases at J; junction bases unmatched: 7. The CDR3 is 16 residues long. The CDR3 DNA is TGTGCCAGCAGTTTAGCGCTAGGACTAGCGGAGGATGAGCAGTTCTTC. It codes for CASSLALGLAEDEQFF.

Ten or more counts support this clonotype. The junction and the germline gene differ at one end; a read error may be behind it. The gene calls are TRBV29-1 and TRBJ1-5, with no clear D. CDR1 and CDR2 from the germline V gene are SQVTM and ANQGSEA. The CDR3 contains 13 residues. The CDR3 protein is CSVEEGWNQPQHF. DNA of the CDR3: TGCAGCGTGGAAGAGGGCTGGAATCAGCCCCAGCATTTT.

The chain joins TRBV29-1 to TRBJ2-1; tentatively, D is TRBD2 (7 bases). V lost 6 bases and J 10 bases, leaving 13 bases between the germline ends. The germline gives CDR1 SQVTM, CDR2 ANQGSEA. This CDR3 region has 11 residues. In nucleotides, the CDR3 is TGCAGCGTGAGGGGGGGGGTGGAGCAGTTCTTC. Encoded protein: CSVRGGVEQFF.

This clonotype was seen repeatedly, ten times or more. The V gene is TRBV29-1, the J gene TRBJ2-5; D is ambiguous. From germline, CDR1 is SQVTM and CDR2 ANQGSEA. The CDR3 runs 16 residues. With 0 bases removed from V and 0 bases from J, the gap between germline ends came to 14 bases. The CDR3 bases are TGCAGCGTTGAAGATCTGGTCGGCCGAGACCAAGAGACCCAGTACTTC. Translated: CSVEDLVGRDQETQYF.

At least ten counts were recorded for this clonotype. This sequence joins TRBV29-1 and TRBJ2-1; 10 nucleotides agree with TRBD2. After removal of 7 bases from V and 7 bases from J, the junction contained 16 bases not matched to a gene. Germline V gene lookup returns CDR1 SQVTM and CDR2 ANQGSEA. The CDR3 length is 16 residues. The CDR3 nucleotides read TGCAGCGCCGTCACTAGCGGGATCCCTAATGCTAATGAGCAGTTCTTC. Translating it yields CSAVTSGIPNANEQFF.

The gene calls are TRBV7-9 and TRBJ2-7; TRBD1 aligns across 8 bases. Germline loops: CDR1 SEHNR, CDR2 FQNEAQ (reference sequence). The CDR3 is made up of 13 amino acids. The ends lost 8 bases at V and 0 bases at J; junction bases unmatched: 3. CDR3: CASEGQDSYEQYF. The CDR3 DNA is TGTGCCAGCGAGGGACAGGACTCCTACGAGCAGTACTTC.

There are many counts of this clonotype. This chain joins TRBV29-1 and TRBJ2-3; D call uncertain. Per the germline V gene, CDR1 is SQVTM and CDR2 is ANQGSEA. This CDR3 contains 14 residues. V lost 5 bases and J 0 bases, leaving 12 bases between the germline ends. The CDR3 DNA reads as TGCAGCGTTTCCTTCGGTAGGAGCACAGATACGCAGTATTTT. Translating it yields CSVSFGRSTDTQYF.

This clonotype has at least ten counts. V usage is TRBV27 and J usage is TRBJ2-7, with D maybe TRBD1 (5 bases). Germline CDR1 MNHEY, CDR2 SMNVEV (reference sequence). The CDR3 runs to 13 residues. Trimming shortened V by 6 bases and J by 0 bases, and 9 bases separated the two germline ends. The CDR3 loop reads CASSSQGSYEQYF. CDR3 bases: TGTGCCAGCAGCTCCCAGGGCTCCTACGAGCAGTACTTC.

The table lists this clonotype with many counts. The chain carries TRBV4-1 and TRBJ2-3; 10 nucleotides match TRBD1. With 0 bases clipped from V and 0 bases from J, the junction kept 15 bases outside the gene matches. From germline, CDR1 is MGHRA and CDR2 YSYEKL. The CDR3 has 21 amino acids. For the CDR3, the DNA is TGCGCCAGCAGCCAAGAGCCTCCAGGACAGGGGGATGGGGGTAGCACAGATACGCAGTATTTT. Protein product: CASSQEPPGQGDGGSTDTQYF.

The CDR3 DNA reads as TGCGCCAGCATGGGTACTGAAGCTTTCTTT. It yields the protein CASMGTEAFF. The J gene is TRBJ1-1, the V gene TRBV10-2; no firm D call. The CDR3 loop spans 10 amino acids. CDR1 and CDR2 (germline): WSHSY, SAAADI. V was cut by 7 bases and J by 5 bases, with 5 bases left in between.

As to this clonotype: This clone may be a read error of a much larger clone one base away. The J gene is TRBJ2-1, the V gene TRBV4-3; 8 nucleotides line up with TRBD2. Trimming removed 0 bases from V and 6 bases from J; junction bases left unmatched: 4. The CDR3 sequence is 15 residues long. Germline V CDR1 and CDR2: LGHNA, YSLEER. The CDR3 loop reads CASSQDDGTSNEQFF. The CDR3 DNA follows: TGCGCCAGCAGCCAAGATGACGGGACTAGCAATGAGCAGTTCTTC.

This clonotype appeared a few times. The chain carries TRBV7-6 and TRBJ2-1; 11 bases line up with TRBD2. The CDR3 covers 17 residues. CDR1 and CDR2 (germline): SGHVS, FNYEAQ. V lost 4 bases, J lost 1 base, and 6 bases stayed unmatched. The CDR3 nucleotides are TGTGCCAGCAGCTCTACTAGCGGGAGTTCTTCCTACAATGAGCAGTTCTTC. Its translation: CASSSTSGSSSYNEQFF.

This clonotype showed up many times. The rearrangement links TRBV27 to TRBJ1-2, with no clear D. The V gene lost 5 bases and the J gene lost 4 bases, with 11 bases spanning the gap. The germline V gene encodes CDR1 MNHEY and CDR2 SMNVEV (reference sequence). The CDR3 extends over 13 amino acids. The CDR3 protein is CASSPAYGYGYTF. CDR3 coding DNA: TGTGCCAGCAGTCCTGCATACGGCTATGGCTACACCTTC.

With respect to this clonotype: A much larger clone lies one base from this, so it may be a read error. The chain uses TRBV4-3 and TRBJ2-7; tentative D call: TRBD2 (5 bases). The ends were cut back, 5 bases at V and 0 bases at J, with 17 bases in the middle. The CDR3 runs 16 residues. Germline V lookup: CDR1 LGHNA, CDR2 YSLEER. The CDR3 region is CASSEGSRVSSYEQYF. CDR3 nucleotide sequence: TGCGCCAGCAGCGAAGGTTCGAGGGTCAGCTCCTACGAGCAGTACTTC.

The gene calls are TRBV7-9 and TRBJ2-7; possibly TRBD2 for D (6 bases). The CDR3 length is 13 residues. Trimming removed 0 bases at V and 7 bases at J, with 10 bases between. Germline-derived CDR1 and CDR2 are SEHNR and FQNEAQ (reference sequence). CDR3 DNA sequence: TGTGCCAGCAGCTTAGCGACTGCGGGGGAGCAGTACTTC. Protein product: CASSLATAGEQYF.

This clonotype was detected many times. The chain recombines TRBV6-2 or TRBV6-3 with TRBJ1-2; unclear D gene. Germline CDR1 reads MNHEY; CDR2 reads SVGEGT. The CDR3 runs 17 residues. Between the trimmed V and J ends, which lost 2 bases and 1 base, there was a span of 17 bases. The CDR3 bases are TGTGCCAGCAGTTACCCCAAGGAGGAACCGCTTAACTATGGCTACACCTTC. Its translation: CASSYPKEEPLNYGYTF.

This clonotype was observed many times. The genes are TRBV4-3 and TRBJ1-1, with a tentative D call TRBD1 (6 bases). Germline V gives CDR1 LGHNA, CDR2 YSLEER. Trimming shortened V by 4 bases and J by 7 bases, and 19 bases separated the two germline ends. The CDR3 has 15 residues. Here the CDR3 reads CASSLAIGQSDEAFF. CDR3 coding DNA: TGCGCCAGCAGCCTCGCAATTGGACAGAGTGATGAAGCTTTCTTT.

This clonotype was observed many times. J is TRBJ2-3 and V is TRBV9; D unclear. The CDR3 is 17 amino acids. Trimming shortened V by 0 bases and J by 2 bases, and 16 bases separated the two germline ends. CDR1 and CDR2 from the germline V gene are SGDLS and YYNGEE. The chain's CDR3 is CASSVGSGETVTDTQYF. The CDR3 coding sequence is TGTGCCAGCAGCGTAGGGAGTGGGGAAACGGTCACAGATACGCAGTATTTT.

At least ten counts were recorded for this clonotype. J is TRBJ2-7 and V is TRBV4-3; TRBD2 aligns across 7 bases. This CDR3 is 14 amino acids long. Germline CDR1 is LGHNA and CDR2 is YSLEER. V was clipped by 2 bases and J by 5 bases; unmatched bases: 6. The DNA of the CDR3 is TGCGCCAGCAGCCAATCGGGGCGGGAGAACGAGCAGTACTTC. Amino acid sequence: CASSQSGRENEQYF.

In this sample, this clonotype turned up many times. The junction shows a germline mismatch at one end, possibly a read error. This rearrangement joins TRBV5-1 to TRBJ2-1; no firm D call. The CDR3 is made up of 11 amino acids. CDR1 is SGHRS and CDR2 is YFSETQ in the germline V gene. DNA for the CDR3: TGTGCCAGCAGTCTCGGTGGGGAGCAGTTCTTC. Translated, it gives CASSLGGEQFF.

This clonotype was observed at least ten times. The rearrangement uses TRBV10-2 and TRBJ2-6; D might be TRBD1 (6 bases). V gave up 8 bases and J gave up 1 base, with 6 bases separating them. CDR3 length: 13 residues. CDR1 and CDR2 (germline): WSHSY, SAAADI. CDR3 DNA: TGCGCCAGCCAGGGGTCTGGGGCCAACGTCCTGACTTTC. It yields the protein CASQGSGANVLTF.

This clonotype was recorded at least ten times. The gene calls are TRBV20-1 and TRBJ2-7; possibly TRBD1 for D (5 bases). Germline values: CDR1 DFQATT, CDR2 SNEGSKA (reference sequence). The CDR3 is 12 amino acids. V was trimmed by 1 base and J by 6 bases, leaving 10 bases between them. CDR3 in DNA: TGCAGTGCTAGAGGGGGCGGCGCCGAGCAGTACTTC. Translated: CSARGGGAEQYF.

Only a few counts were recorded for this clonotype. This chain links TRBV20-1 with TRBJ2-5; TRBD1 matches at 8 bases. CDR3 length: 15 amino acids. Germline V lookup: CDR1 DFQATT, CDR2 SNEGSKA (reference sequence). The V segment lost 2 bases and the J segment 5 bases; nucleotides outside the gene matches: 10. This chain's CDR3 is CSARPDRGDGETQYF. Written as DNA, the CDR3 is TGCAGTGCTAGACCAGACAGGGGTGACGGGGAGACCCAGTACTTC.

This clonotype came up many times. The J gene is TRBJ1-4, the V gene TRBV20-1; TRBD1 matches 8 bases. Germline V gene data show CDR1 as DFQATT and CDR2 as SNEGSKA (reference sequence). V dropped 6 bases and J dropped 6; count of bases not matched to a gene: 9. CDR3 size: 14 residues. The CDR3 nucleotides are TGCAGTGCCTGGACAGGGTTGTTGGATGAAAAACTGTTTTTT. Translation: CSAWTGLLDEKLFF.